This entry lists 16 T cell receptor beta chains sequenced from one sample in a study of blood T cell repertoires in COVID-19 (dated by TCRdb to about 2020). Libraries were made using the immunoSEQ multiplex PCR assay. In its TCRdb copy, this immuneACCESS table keeps in-frame sequences only and misses some clones. Where compared with another copy, unresolved V genes explain less than half of these, and the others have no known cause. Counted in this sample were 150,000 to 250,000 clones; 70% to 80% of them appeared once. Of the sample, roughly 5.6% is held by the ten largest clones. The specimen sequenced was peripheral blood. These receptors originate from a woman between 40 and 55 years old with COVID-19, enrolled during active disease.

V gene TRBV5-1 combines with J gene TRBJ1-2; TRBD1 matches 7 bases. Germline trimming cut 4 bases from V and 4 bases from J; bases unmatched to any gene: 7. The CDR3 has 14 amino acids. CDR1 and CDR2 from the germline V gene are SGHRS and YFSETQ. For the CDR3, the DNA is TGCGCCAGCAGCCCGACAGGGACATCCTATGGCTACACCTTC. Its protein is CASSPTGTSYGYTF.

The chain uses TRBV6-5 and TRBJ2-1; D is unclear. V lost 6 bases and J 2 bases, leaving 14 bases between the germline ends. The germline V gene encodes CDR1 MNHEY and CDR2 SVGAGI. CDR3 size: 15 residues. CDR3 protein: CASRDSFGTYNEQFF. DNA of the CDR3: TGTGCCAGCAGAGACTCCTTCGGCACCTACAATGAGCAGTTCTTC.

The chain recombines TRBV27 with TRBJ2-3; D is ambiguous. Germline V gene data show CDR1 as MNHEY and CDR2 as SMNVEV (reference sequence). Trimming removed 7 bases from V and 6 bases from J, with 14 bases in between. CDR3 length: 13 amino acids. The CDR3 loop reads CASTTPPPDTQYF. For the CDR3, the DNA is TGTGCCAGCACAACTCCCCCCCCTGATACGCAGTATTTT.

V usage is TRBV2 and J usage is TRBJ1-5; 9 nucleotides line up with TRBD1. CDR1 is SNHLY and CDR2 is FYNNEI in the germline V gene. This CDR3 has 18 amino acids. Unmatched junction bases numbered 12, after V lost 5 bases and J lost 1 base. Here the CDR3 reads CASSSVPGQGRSNQPQHF. In DNA, the CDR3 is TGTGCCAGCAGTTCAGTCCCGGGACAGGGTAGGAGCAATCAGCCCCAGCATTTT.

The rearrangement links TRBV25-1 to TRBJ1-4, with no clear D. CDR3 length: 14 amino acids. Germline values: CDR1 MGHDK, CDR2 SYGVNS. The V gene lost 3 bases and the J gene lost 3 bases, with 8 bases spanning the gap. CDR3 amino acids: CASSEFRANEKLFF. In DNA, the CDR3 is TGTGCCAGCAGTGAGTTCCGGGCTAATGAAAAACTGTTTTTT.

The V gene is TRBV5-1, the J gene TRBJ1-2, with D unclear. Between the trimmed V and J ends, which lost 1 base and 4 bases, there was a span of 8 bases. Germline V gene lookup returns CDR1 SGHRS and CDR2 YFSETQ. This CDR3 is 13 amino acids long. The DNA for the CDR3 is TGCGCCAGCAGCTTGCAAGTAGTCTATGGCTACACCTTC. It specifies CASSLQVVYGYTF.

The rearrangement uses TRBV6-6 and TRBJ2-7; 7 bases map to TRBD2. Trimming removed 2 bases from V and 6 bases from J; junction bases left unmatched: 7. The CDR3 runs to 14 residues. Germline V gene lookup returns CDR1 MNHNY and CDR2 SVGAGI (reference sequence). Written as DNA, the CDR3 is TGTGCCAGCAGTTACGGGGGGGTCGAGTCCGAGCAGTACTTC. The encoded protein is CASSYGGVESEQYF.

In DNA form, the CDR3 reads TGCAGCGTGGGCCGACAGTTGAGCTACGAGCAGTACTTC. Translated, it gives CSVGRQLSYEQYF. V is TRBV29-1 and J is TRBJ2-7, with a possible D match to TRBD1 (5 bases). V lost 6 bases and J lost 3, with 15 bases in between. Germline CDR1 and CDR2: SQVTM and ANQGSEA. The CDR3 spans 13 residues.

The chain joins TRBV3-1 (or the pseudogene TRBV3-2) to TRBJ1-2; D call uncertain. V was clipped by 2 bases and J by 8 bases, with 21 bases between them. Germline V gene sequence: CDR1 LGHDT, CDR2 YNNKEL (reference sequence). The length of the CDR3 is 16 residues. Here the CDR3 DNA reads TGTGCCAGCAGCCAAAACTACATGGTGGAGGGAGAAGGCTACACCTTC. Amino acid sequence: CASSQNYMVEGEGYTF.

The V call is TRBV7-3, the J call TRBJ2-5, with 7 bases aligning to TRBD1. CDR1 and CDR2 from the germline V gene are SGHTA and FQGTGA. J gave up 1 base and V 1 base, and 3 bases lay outside the gene matches. The CDR3 consists of 15 residues. CDR3 coding DNA: TGTGCCAGCAGCTTAAGCCCAGGGGGCCAAGAGACCCAGTACTTC. Translated: CASSLSPGGQETQYF.

This chain links TRBV9 with TRBJ2-5, with TRBD2 as a possible D gene (5 bases). From germline, CDR1 is SGDLS and CDR2 YYNGEE. The CDR3 totals 14 residues. V lost 4 bases to trimming and J lost 5 bases, with 15 bases between them. Here the CDR3 reads CASSYGSTGETQYF. CDR3 in DNA: TGTGCCAGCAGCTACGGATCCACGGGGGAGACCCAGTACTTC.

The CDR3 reads CASSQEGTSGYPYNEQFF. The DNA of the CDR3 is TGCGCCAGCAGCCAAGAGGGGACTAGCGGGTATCCATACAATGAGCAGTTCTTC. V is TRBV4-3 and J is TRBJ2-1; 12 bases are shared with TRBD2. CDR3 size: 18 residues. Germline V gene lookup returns CDR1 LGHNA and CDR2 YSLEER. Germline trimming cut 0 bases from V and 4 bases from J; bases unmatched to any gene: 7.

The gene calls are TRBV21-1 and TRBJ2-1; the table's D call, TRBD1, was not checked against the DNA. TRBV21-1 is assigned pseudogene status. The CDR3 sequence is 17 residues long. The CDR3 coding sequence is TGTGCCAGCAGCAGCCGAAATCCGGGACAGGGGGCGAATGAGCAGTTCTTC. Amino acid sequence: CASSSRNPGQGANEQFF.

V and J are TRBV7-9 and TRBJ2-7; 7 bases line up with TRBD1. This CDR3 has 15 residues. Germline V gene lookup returns CDR1 SEHNR and CDR2 FQNEAQ (reference sequence). V trimming: 1 base; J trimming: 0 bases; junction bases outside the gene matches: 3. Here the CDR3 reads CASSLVDRASYEQYF. The CDR3 nucleotides read TGTGCCAGCAGCTTAGTTGACAGGGCCTCCTACGAGCAGTACTTC.

The rearrangement uses TRBV27 and TRBJ2-5, with a weak D call TRBD1 (5 bases). Trimming pared 6 bases from V and 1 base from J, leaving 12 bases between. The CDR3 totals 14 residues. CDR1 is MNHEY and CDR2 is SMNVEV in the germline V gene (reference sequence). The CDR3 spells CASSAHRTQETQYF. In nucleotides, the CDR3 is TGTGCCAGCAGCGCCCACAGGACCCAAGAGACCCAGTACTTC.

The CDR3 DNA follows: TGTGCCAGCAGTGACCCCGTAGGGGGAAGGTCCTACGAGCAGTACTTC. Residues: CASSDPVGGRSYEQYF. The chain is built from TRBV6-2 or TRBV6-3 and TRBJ2-7; perhaps TRBD1 as D (6 bases). The CDR3 has 16 residues. Germline CDR1 and CDR2: MNHEY and SVGEGT. The V end lost 5 bases, the J end lost 1 base, and 18 bases lay between the germline ends.